This T cell receptor beta chain was identified in a study of blood T cell repertoires in COVID-19. Study context: Nucleic acid was either cDNA or gDNA, and it came from T cells, B-cell-depleted T cells, or PBMCs.

The germline gives CDR1 SGHRS, CDR2 YFSETQ. The ends were cut back, 4 bases at V and 4 bases at J, with 17 bases in the middle. This CDR3 is built from 15 residues. Participants were aged roughly 18 to 89 years, lived in roughly 25 US areas, and enrolled virtually. Per the authors' pipeline: Nucleated cell number was recorded as an estimate derived from reference gene primer amplification. The assay was immunoSEQ multiplex PCR, and TCRdb's table has in-frame clones only and misses some. V and J calls and clone size come straight from that table; D and trimming were deduced from the DNA. Of about 180,000 clones listed, roughly three quarters are singletons.

Sequencing was carried out using PBMCs or T cells enriched from blood (not recorded which). The V and J genes are TRBV5-1 and TRBJ1-2, with D possibly being TRBD1 (6 bases). This clonotype was sampled from a man aged 55 to 70 who had been exposed to COVID-19. In DNA form, the CDR3 reads TGCGCCAGCAGCCCGGAATTTGGGGGCAGCTATGGCTACACCTTC. Translation gives CASSPEFGGSYGYTF. The whole variable domain, filled in from reference TRBV5-1 and TRBJ1-2, reads KAGVTQTPRYLIKTRGQQVTLSCSPISGHRSVSWYQQTPGQGLQFLFEYFSETQRNKGNFPGRFSGRQFSNSRSEMNVSTLELGDSALYLCASSPEFGGSYGYTFGSGTRLTVV.